This T cell receptor (beta chain) was sequenced in a study of control samples from healthy donors and cancer patients. The method was immunoSEQ multiplex PCR; TCRdb's version includes in-frame clones alone and lacks a portion of them. The sample holds about 160,000 clones, roughly 93% seen once. This clone was recorded only once. The sample comprised blood. The sequence came from a man aged 18 to 30 in good health.

The CDR3 region is CASSFTRLYNEQFF. The CDR3 nucleotides are TGTGCCAGCAGTTTTACCCGACTCTACAATGAGCAGTTCTTC. J is TRBJ2-1 and V is TRBV28; D is unclear. The CDR3 extends over 14 amino acids. V gave up 3 bases and J gave up 3 bases, with 9 bases separating them. Germline CDR1 MDHEN, CDR2 SYDVKM. Full variable domain (outside the CDR3, taken from reference TRBV28 and TRBJ2-1): DVKVTQSSRYLVKRTGEKVFLECVQDMDHENMFWYRQDPGLGLRLIYFSYDVKMKEKGDIPEGYSVSREKKERFSLILESASTNQTSMYLCASSFTRLYNEQFFGPGTRLTVL.